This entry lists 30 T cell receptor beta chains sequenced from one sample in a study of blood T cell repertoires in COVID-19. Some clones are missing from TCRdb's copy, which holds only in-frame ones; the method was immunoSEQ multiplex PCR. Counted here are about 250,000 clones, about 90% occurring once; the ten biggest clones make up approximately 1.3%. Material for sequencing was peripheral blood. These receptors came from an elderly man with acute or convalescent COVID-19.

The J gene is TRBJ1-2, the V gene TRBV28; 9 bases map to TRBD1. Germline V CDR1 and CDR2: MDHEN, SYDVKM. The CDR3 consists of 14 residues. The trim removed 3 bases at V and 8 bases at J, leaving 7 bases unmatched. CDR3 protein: CASSLGGQGRGYTF. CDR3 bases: TGTGCCAGCAGTTTGGGGGGACAGGGCAGGGGCTACACCTTC.

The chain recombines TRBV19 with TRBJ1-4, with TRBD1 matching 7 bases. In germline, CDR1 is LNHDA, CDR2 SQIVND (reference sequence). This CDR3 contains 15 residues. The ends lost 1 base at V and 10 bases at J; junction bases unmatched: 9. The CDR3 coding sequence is TGTGCCAGTAGTATAGTGAGGGGGCGCGGTGGAAAACTGTTTTTT. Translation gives CASSIVRGRGGKLFF.

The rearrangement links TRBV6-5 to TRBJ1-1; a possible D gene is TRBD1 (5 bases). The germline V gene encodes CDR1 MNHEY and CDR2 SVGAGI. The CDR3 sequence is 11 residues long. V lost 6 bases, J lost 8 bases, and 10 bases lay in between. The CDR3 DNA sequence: TGTGCCAGCAGGTACGCAGGGGAAGCTTTCTTT. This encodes CASRYAGEAFF.

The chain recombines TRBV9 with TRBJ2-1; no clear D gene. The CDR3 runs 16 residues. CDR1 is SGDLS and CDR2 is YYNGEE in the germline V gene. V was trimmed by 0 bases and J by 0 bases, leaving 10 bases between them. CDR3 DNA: TGTGCCAGCAGCGTAGAAGGCGGAAGCTCCTACAATGAGCAGTTCTTC. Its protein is CASSVEGGSSYNEQFF. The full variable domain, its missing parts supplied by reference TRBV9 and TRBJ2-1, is DSGVTQTPKHLITATGQRVTLRCSPRSGDLSVYWYQQSLDQGLQFLIQYYNGEERAKGNILERFSAQQFPDLHSELNLSSLELGDSALYFCASSVEGGSSYNEQFFGPGTRLTVL.

The CDR3 sequence: CASSLLWAGVTDTQYF. The CDR3 DNA is TGCGCCAGCAGCTTGTTATGGGCGGGGGTCACAGATACGCAGTATTTT. This chain connects TRBV5-1 to TRBJ2-3, with 7 bases matching TRBD2. The CDR3 contains 16 residues. The V gene's germline CDR1 is SGHRS and CDR2 YFSETQ. V dropped 1 base and J dropped 2; count of bases not matched to a gene: 7.

The CDR3 DNA reads TGTGCCAGCAGTGAAGTACAGGGGGATAATTCACCCCTCCACTTT. Protein sequence: CASSEVQGDNSPLHF. This chain links TRBV6-1 with TRBJ1-6; TRBD1 matches 8 bases. V gave up 1 base and J gave up 5 bases; unmatched junction bases: 1. The length of the CDR3 is 15 residues. Germline CDR1 is MNHNS and CDR2 is SASEGT.

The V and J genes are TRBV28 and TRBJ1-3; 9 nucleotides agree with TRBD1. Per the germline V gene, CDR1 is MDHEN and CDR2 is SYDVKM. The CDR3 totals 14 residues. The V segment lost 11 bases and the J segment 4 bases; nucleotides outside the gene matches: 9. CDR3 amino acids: CAAGTGGRGNTIYF. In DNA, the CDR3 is TGTGCCGCGGGAACAGGGGGCAGAGGAAACACCATATATTTT.

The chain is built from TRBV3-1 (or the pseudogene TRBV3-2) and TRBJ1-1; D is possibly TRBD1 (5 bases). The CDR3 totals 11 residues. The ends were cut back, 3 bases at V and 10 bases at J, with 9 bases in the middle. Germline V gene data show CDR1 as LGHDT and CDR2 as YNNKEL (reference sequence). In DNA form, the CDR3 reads TGTGCCAGCAGCCATGGAGGGGTAGCTTTCTTT. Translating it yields CASSHGGVAFF.

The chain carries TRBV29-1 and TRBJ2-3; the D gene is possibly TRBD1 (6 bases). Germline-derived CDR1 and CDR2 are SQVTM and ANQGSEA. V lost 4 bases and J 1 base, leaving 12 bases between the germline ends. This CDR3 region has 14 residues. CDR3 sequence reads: CSVGSGEGTDTQYF. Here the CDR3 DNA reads TGCAGCGTTGGGTCAGGGGAAGGCACAGATACGCAGTATTTT.

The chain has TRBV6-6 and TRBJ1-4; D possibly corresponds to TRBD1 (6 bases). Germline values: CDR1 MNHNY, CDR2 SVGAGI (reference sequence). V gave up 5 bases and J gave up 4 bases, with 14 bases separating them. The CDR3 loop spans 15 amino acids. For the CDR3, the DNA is TGTGCCAGCAGTCATACGACAGGCCTTAATGAAAAACTGTTTTTT. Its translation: CASSHTTGLNEKLFF.

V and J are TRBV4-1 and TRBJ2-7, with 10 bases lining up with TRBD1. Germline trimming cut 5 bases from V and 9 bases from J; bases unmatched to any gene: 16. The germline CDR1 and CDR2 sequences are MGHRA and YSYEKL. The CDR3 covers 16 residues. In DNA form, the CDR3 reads TGCGCCAGCAGCGAATCTCCGGGGACAGGGGATGAACGGCAGTACTTC. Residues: CASSESPGTGDERQYF.

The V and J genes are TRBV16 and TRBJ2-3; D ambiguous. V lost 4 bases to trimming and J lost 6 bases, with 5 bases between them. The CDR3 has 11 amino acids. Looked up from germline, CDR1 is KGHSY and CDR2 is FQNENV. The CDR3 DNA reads TGTGCCAGCAGCCTCGGGGATACGCAGTATTTT. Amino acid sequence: CASSLGDTQYF. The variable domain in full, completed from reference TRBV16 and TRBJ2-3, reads GEEVAQTPKHLVRGEGQKAKLYCAPIKGHSYVFWYQQVLKNEFKFLISFQNENVFDETGMPKERFSAKCLPNSPCSLEIQATKLEDSAVYFCASSLGDTQYFGPGTRLTVL.

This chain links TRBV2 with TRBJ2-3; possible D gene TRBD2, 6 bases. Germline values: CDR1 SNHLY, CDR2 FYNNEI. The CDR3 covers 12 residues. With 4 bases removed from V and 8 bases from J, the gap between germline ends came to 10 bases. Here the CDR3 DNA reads TGTGCCAGCAGTGGGGACTCTGCTACGCAGTATTTT. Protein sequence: CASSGDSATQYF.

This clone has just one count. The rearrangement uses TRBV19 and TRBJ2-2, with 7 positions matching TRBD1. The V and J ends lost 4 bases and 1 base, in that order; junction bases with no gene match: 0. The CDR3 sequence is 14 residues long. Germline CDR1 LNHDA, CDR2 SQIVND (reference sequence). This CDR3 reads CASSNRGNTGELFF. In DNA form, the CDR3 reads TGTGCCAGTAGTAACAGGGGGAACACCGGGGAGCTGTTTTTT.

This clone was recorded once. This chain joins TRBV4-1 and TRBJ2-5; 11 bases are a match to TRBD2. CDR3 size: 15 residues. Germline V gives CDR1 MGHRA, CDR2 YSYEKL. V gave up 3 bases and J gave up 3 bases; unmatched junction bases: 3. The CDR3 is CASSQSTSGEETQYF. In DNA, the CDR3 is TGCGCCAGCAGCCAGTCGACTAGCGGGGAAGAGACCCAGTACTTC.

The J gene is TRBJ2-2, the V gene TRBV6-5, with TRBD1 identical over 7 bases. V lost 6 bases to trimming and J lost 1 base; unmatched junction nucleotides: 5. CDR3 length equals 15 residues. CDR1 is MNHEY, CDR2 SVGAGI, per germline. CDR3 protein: CASRRQGGNTGELFF. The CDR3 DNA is TGTGCCAGCAGACGACAGGGTGGGAACACCGGGGAGCTGTTTTTT.

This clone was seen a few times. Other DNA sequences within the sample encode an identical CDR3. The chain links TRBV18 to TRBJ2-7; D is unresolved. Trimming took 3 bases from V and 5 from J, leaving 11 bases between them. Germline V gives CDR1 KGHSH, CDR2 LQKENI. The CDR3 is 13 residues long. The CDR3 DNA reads TGTGCCAGCTCACCTCCGGGTCGGGACGAGCAGTACTTC. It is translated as CASSPPGRDEQYF.

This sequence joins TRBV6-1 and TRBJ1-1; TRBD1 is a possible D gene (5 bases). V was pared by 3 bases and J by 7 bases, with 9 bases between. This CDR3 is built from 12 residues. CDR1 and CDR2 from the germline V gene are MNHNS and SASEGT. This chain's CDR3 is CASSDQGSEAFF. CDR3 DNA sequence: TGTGCCAGCAGTGACCAGGGTAGTGAAGCTTTCTTT.

CDR3 protein: CASSLRWYNEQFF. In DNA form, the CDR3 reads TGTGCCAGCAGCTTGCGGTGGTACAATGAGCAGTTCTTC. The rearrangement joins TRBV5-4 to TRBJ2-1; no clear D. CDR1 SGHNT and CDR2 YYREEE come from the germline V gene (reference sequence). The CDR3 runs 13 residues. V was shortened by 1 base and J by 4 bases, with 6 bases between the two germline ends.

The CDR3 is CASSQTGGSMNTEAFF. Written as DNA, the CDR3 is TGTGCCAGCAGCCAGACAGGGGGGAGTATGAACACTGAAGCTTTCTTT. J is TRBJ1-1 and V is TRBV7-9; 9 bases are a match to TRBD1. The CDR3 is 16 residues long. J gave up 0 bases and V 5 bases, and 7 bases lay outside the gene matches. Per germline, CDR1 SEHNR and CDR2 FQNEAQ (reference sequence).

DNA of the CDR3: TGTGCCAGCAGCTATAGGGGGAACACTGAAGCTTTCTTT. As protein: CASSYRGNTEAFF. The chain couples TRBV27 to TRBJ1-1; tentatively, D is TRBD1 (5 bases). CDR1 and CDR2 (germline): MNHEY, SMNVEV (reference sequence). This CDR3 comprises 13 residues. The germline V and J ends were trimmed by 6 bases and 1 base, with 9 bases remaining between them.

CDR3 bases: TGTGCCAGCTCACCGGGACAGTTTCAGCCCCAGCATTTT. Translating gives CASSPGQFQPQHF. The rearrangement links TRBV18 to TRBJ1-5; 7 nucleotides match TRBD1. J gave up 6 bases and V 3 bases, and 2 bases lay outside the gene matches. This CDR3 spans 13 amino acids. The germline CDR1 and CDR2 sequences are KGHSH and LQKENI.

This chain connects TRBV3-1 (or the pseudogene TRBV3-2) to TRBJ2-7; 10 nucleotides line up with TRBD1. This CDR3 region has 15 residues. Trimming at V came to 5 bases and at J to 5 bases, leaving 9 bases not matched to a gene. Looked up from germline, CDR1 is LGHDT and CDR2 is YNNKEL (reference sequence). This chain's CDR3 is CASSTGQGGFDEQYF. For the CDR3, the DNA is TGTGCCAGCAGCACTGGACAGGGGGGATTCGACGAGCAGTACTTC.

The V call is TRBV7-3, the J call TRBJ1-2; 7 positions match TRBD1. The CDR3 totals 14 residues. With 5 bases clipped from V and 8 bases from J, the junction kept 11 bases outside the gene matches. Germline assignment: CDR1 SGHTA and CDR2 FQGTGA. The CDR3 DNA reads TGTGCCAGCAGCCCCAGCCCAGGGGGAGGCGGCTACACCTTC. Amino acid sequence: CASSPSPGGGGYTF. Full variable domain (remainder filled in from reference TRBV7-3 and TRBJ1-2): GAGVSQTPSNKVTEKGKYVELRCDPISGHTALYWYRQSLGQGPEFLIYFQGTGAADDSGLPNDRFFAVRPEGSVSTLKIQRTERGDSAVYLCASSPSPGGGGYTFGSGTRLTVV.

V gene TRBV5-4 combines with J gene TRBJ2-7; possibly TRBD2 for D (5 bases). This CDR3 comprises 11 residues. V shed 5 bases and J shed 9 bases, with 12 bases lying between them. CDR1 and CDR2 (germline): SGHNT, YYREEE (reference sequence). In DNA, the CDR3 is TGTGCCAGCAGTATTGAGGGCGCGCAGTACTTC. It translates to CASSIEGAQYF.

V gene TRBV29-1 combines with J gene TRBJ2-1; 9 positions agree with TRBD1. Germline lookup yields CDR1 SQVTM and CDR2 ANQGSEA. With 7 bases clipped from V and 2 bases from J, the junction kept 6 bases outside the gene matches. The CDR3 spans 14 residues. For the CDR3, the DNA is TGCAGCGCAGCCCGGGACAGGGCCTACAATGAGCAGTTCTTC. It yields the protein CSAARDRAYNEQFF.

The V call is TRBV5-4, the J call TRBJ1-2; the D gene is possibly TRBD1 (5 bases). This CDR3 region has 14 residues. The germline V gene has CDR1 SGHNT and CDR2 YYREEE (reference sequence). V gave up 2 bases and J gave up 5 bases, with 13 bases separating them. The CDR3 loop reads CASSFRGSGYGYTF. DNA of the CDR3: TGTGCCAGCAGCTTTAGGGGTAGCGGTTATGGCTACACCTTC.

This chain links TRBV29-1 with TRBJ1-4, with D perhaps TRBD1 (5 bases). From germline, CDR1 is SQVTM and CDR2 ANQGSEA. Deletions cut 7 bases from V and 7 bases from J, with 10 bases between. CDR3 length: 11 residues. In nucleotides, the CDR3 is TGCAGCGCCCAGGGTGGTGAAAAACTGTTTTTT. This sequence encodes CSAQGGEKLFF.

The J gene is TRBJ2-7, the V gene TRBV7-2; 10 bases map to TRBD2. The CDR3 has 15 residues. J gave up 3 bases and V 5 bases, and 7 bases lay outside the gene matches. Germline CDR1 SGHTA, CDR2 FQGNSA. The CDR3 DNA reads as TGTGCCAGCAGCGCACTAGCGGGAACTAACTACGAGCAGTACTTC. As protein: CASSALAGTNYEQYF.

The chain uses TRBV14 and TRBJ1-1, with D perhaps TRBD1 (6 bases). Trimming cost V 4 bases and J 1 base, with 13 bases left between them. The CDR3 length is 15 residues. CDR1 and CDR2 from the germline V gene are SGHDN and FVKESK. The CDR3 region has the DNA TGTGCCAGCAGCCCCGGGGGGCGTAGGAACACTGAAGCTTTCTTT. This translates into CASSPGGRRNTEAFF.